The text below deals with one T cell receptor beta chain. Its matching antigen is unknown. Compared with germline, one end of the junction differs, possibly owing to a read error. The template was RNA from unsorted bulk tissue. Germline V gives CDR1 MDHEN, CDR2 SYDVKM. The CDR3 has 12 residues. This record comes from a study of tumor and adjacent non-tumor tissue in lung cancer. The overall study: Samples averaged about 3.8 million productive TCRbeta reads each. Study-wide points: Compared with tumor, normal lung showed significantly lower TCR diversity. Tumor repertoires had a smaller top 100 clone share than normal lung. Higher tumor TCR diversity was associated with shorter survival.

TCRbeta libraries were built with three rounds of nested PCR, modified from ARM-PCR. TCRdb re-called the multiplex PCR reads with MiXCR, one entry per CDR3 protein. The sample contains about 200,000 distinct CDR3 sequences, approximately 74% of which appear only once. Sequenced input: lung tumor tissue. The TCR sequence derives from a man aged 55-75 years with non-small cell lung cancer. The V call is TRBV28, the J call TRBJ2-7, with 9 nucleotides matching TRBD1. The CDR3 coding sequence is TGTACCCAGGGGACAGGGTGCCACGAGCAGTATTTC. This gives the protein CTQGTGCHEQYF. The variable domain in full, completed from reference TRBV28 and TRBJ2-7, reads DVKVTQSSRYLVKRTGEKVFLECVQDMDHENMFWYRQDPGLGLRLIYFSYDVKMKEKGDIPEGYSVSREKKERFSLILESASTNQTSMYLCTQGTGCHEQYFGPGTRLTVT.